The rows below give T cell receptor beta chains drawn from one sample of a study of blood T cell repertoires in COVID-19. Sequencing used immunoSEQ multiplex PCR; TCRdb keeps in-frame clones, though not all of them. The sample has about 220,000 clones; 70% to 90% are singletons. Sequenced input: PBMCs or T cells enriched from blood (not recorded which). These receptors all stem from a woman aged 50 to 65 with acute COVID-19. Each CDR3 is given with its conserved first and last residue. D genes are given only for firm matches. Rows may omit the clone size; those that give it use once, few, many or a size class.

D gene	J gene	V gene	clone size	CDR3 DNA	CDR3 protein
TRBD1	TRBJ1-2	TRBV5-4	NA	TGTGCCAGCACCGCGATACCCCTCAGGGGGCTTAACTATGGCTACACCTTC	CASTAIPLRGLNYGYTF
NA	TRBJ1-2	TRBV28	NA	TGTGCCAGACCGACAGCAACTAACTATGGCTACACCTTC	CARPTATNYGYTF
NA	TRBJ1-3	TRBV2	NA	TGTGCCAGCAGTGAATACAGAGGGGGACCGGCAAACACCATATATTTT	CASSEYRGGPANTIYF
NA	TRBJ1-2	TRBV5-4	NA	TGTGCCAGCAGCTTGGATCGGTTGGATGGCTACACCTTC	CASSLDRLDGYTF
NA	TRBJ2-3	TRBV7-9	NA	TGTGCCAGCAGCATGGGCCCAAGTCCAGATACGCAGTATTTT	CASSMGPSPDTQYF
NA	TRBJ1-1	TRBV18	NA	TGTGCCAGCTCACCGCGGTTGGGACAAATGAACACTGAAGCTTTCTTT	CASSPRLGQMNTEAFF
TRBD2	TRBJ2-1	TRBV18	NA	TGTGCCAGCTCACCACCGAGCGGGAGGGTCTACAATGAGCAGTTCTTC	CASSPPSGRVYNEQFF
NA	TRBJ1-2	TRBV27	NA	TGTGCCAGCAGTTTAGGAGGACAGTACTATGGCTACACCTTC	CASSLGGQYYGYTF
NA	TRBJ1-1	TRBV7-9	once	TGTGCCAGCAGCCAACCCCTCGGTTACACTGAAGCTTTCTTT	CASSQPLGYTEAFF
TRBD2	TRBJ2-2	TRBV6-6	once	TGTGCCAGCAGGATTAGCGGGAGAGTCAACACCGGGGAGCTGTTTTTT	CASRISGRVNTGELFF
TRBD1	TRBJ1-2	TRBV19	NA	TGTGCCAGTCGAAGCCAACAGGGGCGGGGCTACACCTTC	CASRSQQGRGYTF
TRBD2	TRBJ2-1	TRBV5-4	NA	TGTGCCAGCAGCTTGGAAGCGGGAACCTACAATGAGCAGTTCTTC	CASSLEAGTYNEQFF
TRBD1	TRBJ1-5	TRBV11-2	NA	TGTGCCAGCAGCTTGGGAACAGGGGACGGACCCAATCAGCCCCAGCATTTT	CASSLGTGDGPNQPQHF
TRBD2	TRBJ2-3	TRBV7-3	NA	TGTGCCAGCAGCCCCCAGGGACTAGTTGGAGATACGCAGTATTTT	CASSPQGLVGDTQYF
TRBD1	TRBJ1-2	TRBV6-5	NA	TGTGCCAGCAGGGAGGGACAGCCCTATGGCTACACCTTC	CASREGQPYGYTF
NA	TRBJ2-2	TRBV5-1	NA	TGCGCCAGCAGCTTCTCCGGGGAGCTGTTTTTT	CASSFSGELFF
TRBD2	TRBJ2-1	TRBV2	NA	TGTGCCAGCAGTGTAAGGACTAGCGGGTTCTACAATGAGCAGTTCTTC	CASSVRTSGFYNEQFF
TRBD1	TRBJ2-7	TRBV5-1	NA	TGCGCCAGCAGCGGAAGGGACAGGGCCTACGAGCAGTACTTC	CASSGRDRAYEQYF
NA	TRBJ2-7	TRBV27	once	TGTGCCAGCAGATCCCTAGCGACAAGCTCCTACGAGCAGTACTTC	CASRSLATSSYEQYF
NA	TRBJ1-2	TRBV4-2	NA	TGTGCCAGCAGCGACTCCCGGCGAGGGAAAGGGTATGGCTACACCTTC	CASSDSRRGKGYGYTF
TRBD1	TRBJ1-4	TRBV7-2	few	TGTGCCAGCAGCTCTAACAGGGGGTCTAATGAAAAACTGTTTTTT	CASSSNRGSNEKLFF
TRBD2	TRBJ2-7	TRBV6-1	NA	TGTGCCAGCAGTGACCCGGGGGGGACGGCCTACGAGCAGTACTTC	CASSDPGGTAYEQYF
TRBD1	TRBJ1-4	TRBV2	NA	TGTGCCAGCAGAGGAGGGGGCATTGAAAAACTGTTTTTT	CASRGGGIEKLFF
NA	TRBJ2-3	TRBV5-1	NA	TGCGCCAGCAGGAGGCGGATTTCTAGCACAGATACGCAGTATTTT	CASRRRISSTDTQYF
NA	TRBJ1-6	TRBV6-5	once	TGTGCCAGCTCTGATAGTCATTCACCCCTCCACTTT	CASSDSHSPLHF
NA	TRBJ2-3	TRBV18	NA	TGTGCCAGCTCACCAGGGGCAGGGCTCACAGATACGCAGTATTTT	CASSPGAGLTDTQYF
NA	TRBJ1-4	TRBV5-4	NA	TGTGCCAGCAGCCTTGCCGGACTTAATGAAAAACTGTTTTTT	CASSLAGLNEKLFF
TRBD1	TRBJ1-2	TRBV6-5	NA	TGTGCCAGCAGTCCGGGACAGTCGGCCCTAAGCTACACCTTC	CASSPGQSALSYTF
TRBD1	TRBJ2-7	TRBV4-3	NA	TGCGCCAGCAGCCAAGATCACGGACAGGGGTACGAGCAGTACTTC	CASSQDHGQGYEQYF
NA	TRBJ1-3	TRBV7-8	NA	TGTGCCAGCAGCTCTACACAGATTATCTCTGGAAACACCATATATTTT	CASSSTQIISGNTIYF
TRBD1	TRBJ2-7	TRBV28	NA	TGTGCCAGCAGTTCCCTCGGGACAGGGCTTTCCGAGCAGTACTTC	CASSSLGTGLSEQYF
NA	TRBJ2-7	TRBV9	few	TGTGCCAGCAGCTTTAGTGCCGAGCAGTACTTC	CASSFSAEQYF